A single sample gave rise to the 32 T cell receptor beta chains below, sequenced in a study of T cell changes during pregnancy in multiple sclerosis. Profiled with immunoSEQ multiplex PCR; TCRdb holds only in-frame clones, not every one. Of fewer than 25,000 clones in the sample, 85% to 90% were seen once. Sequencing was performed on CD4+ T cells from peripheral blood mononuclear cells, taken in the second trimester of pregnancy. The receptors originated from a female donor in good health, enrolled as a control in a pregnancy study.

This rearrangement joins TRBV7-2 to TRBJ1-6, with 7 bases lining up with TRBD1. Germline values: CDR1 SGHTA, CDR2 FQGNSA. The CDR3 totals 15 residues. The ends lost 2 bases at V and 4 bases at J; junction bases unmatched: 2. The CDR3 coding sequence is TGTGCCAGCAGCTTAACAGGGGAATATAATTCACCCCTCCACTTT. Protein product: CASSLTGEYNSPLHF.

The V call is TRBV28, the J call TRBJ1-1; the D gene is possibly TRBD1 (5 bases). CDR1 and CDR2 (germline): MDHEN, SYDVKM. V dropped 6 bases and J dropped 0 bases, with 17 bases sitting between them. The CDR3 runs to 16 residues. The CDR3 loop reads CASRIILRGLNTEAFF. The CDR3 DNA sequence: TGTGCCAGCAGGATCATCCTAAGGGGTTTGAACACTGAAGCTTTCTTT.

This clone has just one count. The rearrangement links TRBV9 to TRBJ1-2, with D maybe TRBD1 (5 bases). In germline, CDR1 is SGDLS, CDR2 YYNGEE. V shed 0 bases and J shed 2 bases, with 8 bases lying between them. The CDR3 is 14 residues long. Here the CDR3 reads CASSVGGSNYGYTF. CDR3 nucleotides: TGTGCCAGCAGCGTAGGGGGCTCCAACTATGGCTACACCTTC.

The CDR3, as DNA: TGTGCCAGCGGGGCAGCTTGGGATTCACCCCTCCACTTT. It is translated as CASGAAWDSPLHF. The rearrangement links TRBV27 to TRBJ1-6; maybe TRBD1 (5 bases). This CDR3 spans 13 amino acids. V gave up 8 bases and J gave up 8 bases, with 13 bases separating them. Germline V CDR1 and CDR2: MNHEY, SMNVEV (reference sequence).

In DNA form, the CDR3 reads TGTGCCAGCAGCCTCCACAAACAAGAGACCCAGTACTTC. Its translation is CASSLHKQETQYF. The chain has TRBV7-3 and TRBJ2-5; D unclear. V was clipped by 5 bases and J by 2 bases, with 9 bases between them. Germline V gene data show CDR1 as SGHTA and CDR2 as FQGTGA. This CDR3 contains 13 residues.

The V gene is TRBV27, the J gene TRBJ1-2; no firm D call. This CDR3 is built from 11 residues. Germline lookup yields CDR1 MNHEY and CDR2 SMNVEV (reference sequence). The V end lost 8 bases, the J end lost 4 bases, and 8 bases lay between the germline ends. The CDR3 here is CASSGVYGYTF. The CDR3 region has the DNA TGTGCCAGCTCAGGTGTCTATGGCTACACCTTC.

The chain joins TRBV4-3 to TRBJ1-2; D is undetermined. With 1 base removed from V and 3 bases from J, the gap between germline ends came to 15 bases. Germline V lookup: CDR1 LGHNA, CDR2 YSLEER. This CDR3 region has 16 residues. The CDR3 DNA sequence: TGCGCCAGCAGCCAAGCCTCCGCCGGAGATGACTATGGCTACACCTTC. This sequence encodes CASSQASAGDDYGYTF.

V is TRBV5-6 and J is TRBJ2-3; no definite D call. Germline assignment: CDR1 SGHDT and CDR2 YYEEEE. The germline V and J ends were trimmed by 4 bases and 3 bases, with 12 bases remaining between them. This CDR3 has 14 residues. The CDR3 DNA is TGTGCCAGCAGCCTAGGTCTTGGGACAGATACGCAGTATTTT. Its protein is CASSLGLGTDTQYF.

This chain uses TRBV5-1 with TRBJ2-5, with TRBD2 matching over 10 bases. Germline CDR1 reads SGHRS; CDR2 reads YFSETQ. With 6 bases clipped from V and 0 bases from J, the junction kept 11 bases outside the gene matches. The CDR3 consists of 17 residues. The CDR3 sequence: CASTLASGGAYQETQYF. In nucleotides, the CDR3 is TGCGCCAGCACCCTGGCTAGCGGGGGAGCGTACCAAGAGACCCAGTACTTC.

This chain uses TRBV30 with TRBJ2-7; D is ambiguous. The ends were cut back, 3 bases at V and 0 bases at J, with 12 bases in the middle. The CDR3 sequence is 14 residues long. Per the germline V gene, CDR1 is GTSNPN and CDR2 is SVGIG (reference sequence). The DNA of the CDR3 is TGTGCCTGGAGCTCCTTCCGGTTCTCCTACGAGCAGTACTTC. Protein product: CAWSSFRFSYEQYF. The complete variable domain, with remaining parts taken from reference TRBV30 and TRBJ2-7, reads SQTIHQWPATLVQPVGSPLSLECTVEGTSNPNLYWYRQAAGRGLQLLFYSVGIGQISSEVPQNLSASRPQDRQFILSSKKLLLSDSGFYLCAWSSFRFSYEQYFGPGTRLTVT.

This sequence joins TRBV5-5 and TRBJ1-2, with D possibly matching TRBD1 (6 bases). The CDR3 loop spans 13 amino acids. Germline loops: CDR1 SGHKS, CDR2 YYEKEE (reference sequence). Between the trimmed V and J ends, which lost 4 bases and 8 bases, there was a span of 15 bases. In DNA form, the CDR3 reads TGTGCCAGCAGCGTACAGGGATCTTACGGCTACACCTTC. It is translated as CASSVQGSYGYTF.

CDR3 sequence reads: CASKRGQGGRPQETQYF. The CDR3 DNA is TGCGCCAGCAAGCGGGGGCAGGGTGGGAGGCCCCAAGAGACCCAGTACTTC. The V and J genes are TRBV5-1 and TRBJ2-5; TRBD2 matches at 8 bases. V was clipped by 6 bases and J by 1 base; unmatched bases: 14. Germline V lookup: CDR1 SGHRS, CDR2 YFSETQ. CDR3 length: 17 amino acids.

This rearrangement joins TRBV6-5 to TRBJ2-5; D may be TRBD2 (5 bases). Looked up from germline, CDR1 is MNHEY and CDR2 is SVGAGI. Trimming left V 0 bases short and J 4 bases short, with 12 bases between. The CDR3 has 15 residues. The CDR3, as DNA: TGTGCCAGCAGTTACTCCGGGATCAAATTAGAGACCCAGTACTTC. This encodes CASSYSGIKLETQYF.

The CDR3 here is CASSIGGQQETQYF. CDR3 DNA: TGTGCCAGTAGTATTGGGGGACAGCAAGAGACCCAGTACTTC. The chain employs TRBV19 and TRBJ2-5, with 7 positions matching TRBD1. This CDR3 comprises 14 residues. V dropped 3 bases and J dropped 2; count of bases not matched to a gene: 3. In germline, CDR1 is LNHDA, CDR2 SQIVND (reference sequence). Looking up the rest from reference TRBV19 and TRBJ2-5 gives the full variable domain: DGGITQSPKYLFRKEGQNVTLSCEQNLNHDAMYWYRQDPGQGLRLIYYSQIVNDFQKGDIAEGYSVSREKKESFPLTVTSAQKNPTAFYLCASSIGGQQETQYFGPGTRLLVL.

The V gene is TRBV11-2, the J gene TRBJ2-1; 8 nucleotides line up with TRBD2. The CDR3 is 16 amino acids. V gave up 5 bases and J gave up 8 bases; unmatched junction bases: 14. Germline V gene data show CDR1 as SGHAT and CDR2 as FQNNGV. The CDR3 DNA reads as TGTGCCAGCAGCCTACTCTCCGGGACTAGTATCGATGAGCAGTTCTTC. Translation: CASSLLSGTSIDEQFF. The entire variable domain, with the rest obtained from reference TRBV11-2 and TRBJ2-1, is as follows: EAGVAQSPRYKIIEKRQSVAFWCNPISGHATLYWYQQILGQGPKLLIQFQNNGVVDDSQLPKDRFSAERLKGVDSTLKIQPAKLEDSAVYLCASSLLSGTSIDEQFFGPGTRLTVL.

The chain carries TRBV6-1 and TRBJ1-1, with TRBD1 matching 9 bases. The V gene end was trimmed by 6 bases and the J gene end by 7 bases; junction bases not matched to a gene: 6. CDR3 length equals 13 residues. Germline V gene data show CDR1 as MNHNS and CDR2 as SASEGT. The CDR3 DNA reads TGTGCCAGCAGGGGACAGGGAGTTGGTGAAGCTTTCTTT. It codes for CASRGQGVGEAFF.

The count of this clone is one. The rearrangement joins TRBV11-2 to TRBJ2-2, with 7 bases fitting TRBD2. V gave up 7 bases and J gave up 4 bases; unmatched junction bases: 9. Germline CDR1 reads SGHAT; CDR2 reads FQNNGV. This CDR3 comprises 15 residues. CDR3 residues: CASTKTGTTTGELFF. In DNA, the CDR3 is TGTGCCAGCACCAAAACCGGGACTACCACCGGGGAGCTGTTTTTT.

This clone has a single count. The chain joins TRBV18 to TRBJ2-1; D is possibly TRBD1 (6 bases). Trimming removed 2 bases at V and 10 bases at J, with 6 bases between. Germline values: CDR1 KGHSH, CDR2 LQKENI. CDR3 size: 11 residues. The CDR3 reads CASSPTGEQFF. CDR3 in DNA: TGTGCCAGCTCACCAACAGGGGAGCAGTTCTTC.

The rearrangement uses TRBV25-1 and TRBJ2-4, with a possible D match to TRBD2 (6 bases). Germline V gene lookup returns CDR1 MGHDK and CDR2 SYGVNS. Trimming took off 2 bases at V and 6 bases at J, with 11 bases between the two ends. CDR3 length: 14 residues. In DNA form, the CDR3 reads TGTGCCAGCAGTGAAGAGAGGCGGGGAAACATTCAGTACTTC. Encoded protein: CASSEERRGNIQYF.

The chain has TRBV5-1 and TRBJ2-1, with 9 bases lining up with TRBD1. CDR1 is SGHRS, CDR2 YFSETQ, per germline. J lost 7 bases, V lost 3 bases, and 8 bases had no gene match. The CDR3 is 15 residues long. CDR3 residues: CASSYPGQGTNEQFF. In DNA, the CDR3 is TGCGCCAGCAGCTATCCGGGACAGGGAACAAATGAGCAGTTCTTC.

V gene TRBV4-3 combines with J gene TRBJ2-7; 9 nucleotides line up with TRBD2. The CDR3 runs to 16 residues. V dropped 0 bases and J dropped 4; count of bases not matched to a gene: 7. The V gene's germline CDR1 is LGHNA and CDR2 YSLEER. CDR3 sequence (DNA): TGCGCCAGCAGCCAAGAGGGGCGGGGGGGCGTTTACGAGCAGTACTTC. It translates to CASSQEGRGGVYEQYF.

In its sample, this clone is medium-sized. The V and J genes are TRBV6-5 and TRBJ1-2; D ambiguous. CDR1 and CDR2 (germline): MNHEY, SVGAGI. CDR3 length equals 15 residues. The V end lost 0 bases, the J end lost 4 bases, and 12 bases lay between the germline ends. The CDR3 coding sequence is TGTGCCAGCAGTTACTCGAGCGGGCTCTCCTATGGCTACACCTTC. This gives the protein CASSYSSGLSYGYTF.

This clone appeared once. The genes are TRBV9 and TRBJ1-4; D is possibly TRBD1 (6 bases). The V end was cut by 4 bases, the J end by 0 bases, with 10 bases between. This CDR3 contains 15 residues. Germline V gene lookup returns CDR1 SGDLS and CDR2 YYNGEE. The chain's CDR3 is CASSFRGTTNEKLFF. In nucleotides, the CDR3 is TGTGCCAGCAGCTTTAGGGGGACAACTAATGAAAAACTGTTTTTT.

This chain uses TRBV7-9 with TRBJ2-3; 9 bases are a match to TRBD2. The germline CDR1 and CDR2 sequences are SEHNR and FQNEAQ (reference sequence). The length of the CDR3 is 15 residues. V trimming: 5 bases; J trimming: 1 base; junction bases outside the gene matches: 4. The CDR3, as DNA: TGTGCCAGCAGCCCGCGGGGGGGCGGCACAGATACGCAGTATTTT. Translating it yields CASSPRGGGTDTQYF.

This clone came up once. The chain is built from TRBV7-9 and TRBJ2-1; weak D call: TRBD1 (6 bases). CDR3 length: 19 residues. The V gene's germline CDR1 is SEHNR and CDR2 FQNEAQ (reference sequence). Trimming stripped 0 bases from V and 5 bases from J, with 23 bases between. As DNA, the CDR3 is TGTGCCAGCAGCTTAGCTCTCGGTGGGGCCAGGGGATATAACAATGAGCAGTTCTTC. It specifies CASSLALGGARGYNNEQFF.

The V call is TRBV14, the J call TRBJ2-1; the match to TRBD2 covers 9 bases. Germline CDR1 reads SGHDN; CDR2 reads FVKESK. The CDR3 extends over 14 amino acids. V shed 4 bases and J 14 bases; nucleotides not matched to a gene: 12. The DNA of the CDR3 is TGTGCCAGCAGCCCTAGCGGGAAGACCCTTAGGGAGTTCTTC. This gives the protein CASSPSGKTLREFF.

A single count supports this clone. This chain links TRBV7-2 with TRBJ2-1, with 9 bases lining up with TRBD2. Germline CDR1 SGHTA, CDR2 FQGNSA. Losses at the gene ends were 1 base for V and 7 bases for J; bases not matched to a gene: 11. CDR3 length: 17 residues. As DNA, the CDR3 is TGTGCCAGCAGCTTAGTTAGAGCTAGCGGGAAGAATAATGAGCAGTTCTTC. Translation gives CASSLVRASGKNNEQFF.

This chain uses TRBV7-2 with TRBJ2-7; the match to TRBD2 covers 13 bases. The J segment lost 5 bases and the V segment lost 2 bases, leaving 6 bases of the junction unmatched. The CDR3 runs 16 residues. Germline V gene data show CDR1 as SGHTA and CDR2 as FQGNSA. CDR3 in amino acids: CASSLLGLAGANEQYF. The CDR3 DNA sequence: TGTGCCAGCAGCTTATTAGGACTAGCGGGAGCAAACGAGCAGTACTTC.

The gene calls are TRBV5-3 and TRBJ1-1, with TRBD1 matching over 7 bases. TRBV5-3 falls under the ORF class, with uncertain function. There are 16 residues in the CDR3. V lost 3 bases and J lost 4; bases outside the gene matches: 12. In nucleotides, the CDR3 is TGTGCCAGAAGCTCCTCCCCGGGACAGAGTTTCACTGAAGCTTTCTTT. It codes for CARSSSPGQSFTEAFF.

The V gene is TRBV28, the J gene TRBJ1-2; D is perhaps TRBD1 (5 bases). The CDR3 length is 14 residues. Trimming removed 7 bases at V and 7 bases at J, with 19 bases between. Germline-derived CDR1 and CDR2 are MDHEN and SYDVKM. This chain's CDR3 is CASTPGTQGGGYTF. CDR3 in DNA: TGTGCCAGCACCCCTGGAACCCAGGGCGGTGGCTACACCTTC.

This clone has only one observation. The CDR3 loop reads CASSLGHRDAEGLYEQYF. The DNA of the CDR3 is TGCGCCAGCAGCTTGGGTCACAGGGACGCAGAGGGATTATACGAGCAGTACTTC. The chain employs TRBV5-1 and TRBJ2-7, with a possible D match to TRBD1 (6 bases). Germline assignment: CDR1 SGHRS and CDR2 YFSETQ. CDR3 length: 18 residues. Trimming removed 0 bases from V and 4 bases from J, with 23 bases in between.

This chain connects TRBV7-8 to TRBJ2-5, with D possibly being TRBD1 (5 bases). V was cut by 2 bases and J by 3 bases, with 13 bases left in between. The length of the CDR3 is 15 residues. Germline CDR1 reads SGHVS; CDR2 reads FQNEAQ. As DNA, the CDR3 is TGTGCCAGCAGCTTATTTGCAGTAGGGGAAGAGACCCAGTACTTC. Protein product: CASSLFAVGEETQYF.